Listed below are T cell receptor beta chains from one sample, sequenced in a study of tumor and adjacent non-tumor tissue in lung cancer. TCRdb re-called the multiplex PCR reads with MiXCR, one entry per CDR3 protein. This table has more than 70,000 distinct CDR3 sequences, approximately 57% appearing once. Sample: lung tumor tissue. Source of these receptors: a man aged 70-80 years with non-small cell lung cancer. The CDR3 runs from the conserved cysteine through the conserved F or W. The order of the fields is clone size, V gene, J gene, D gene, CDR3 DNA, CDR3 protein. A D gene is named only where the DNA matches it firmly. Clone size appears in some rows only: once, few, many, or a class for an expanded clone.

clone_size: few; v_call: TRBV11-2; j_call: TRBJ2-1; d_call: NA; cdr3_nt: TGTGTCAGCAGCTTAGATTCCCTCAATGGGCAGTTCTTC; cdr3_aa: CVSSLDSLNGQFF
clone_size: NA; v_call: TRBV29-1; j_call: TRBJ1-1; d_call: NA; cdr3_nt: TGTAGCTCCGGAGAGCCTGCTTTCTTT; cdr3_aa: CSSGEPAFF
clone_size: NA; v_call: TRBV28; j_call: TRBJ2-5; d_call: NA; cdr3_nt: TGTGCCAGCAGTTCGGTAGGGAAAGAGGCCCAGTACTTC; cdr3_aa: CASSSVGKEAQYF
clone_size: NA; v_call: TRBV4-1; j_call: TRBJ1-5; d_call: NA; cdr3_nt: TGCGCCAGCAGCCAAGAGTTGTCTAGCAATCAGTCCCAGCATTTT; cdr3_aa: CASSQELSSNQSQHF
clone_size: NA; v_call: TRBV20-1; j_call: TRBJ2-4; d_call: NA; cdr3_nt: TGCAGTGCTCCAGGGGTAACCAAAAACATTCAGTACTTC; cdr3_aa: CSAPGVTKNIQYF
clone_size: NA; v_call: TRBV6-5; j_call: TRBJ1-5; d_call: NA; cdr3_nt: TGTGTCAGTAGCAGGGAGGGGGTGAGCAATCAGCCCCAGCATTTT; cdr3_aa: CVSSREGVSNQPQHF
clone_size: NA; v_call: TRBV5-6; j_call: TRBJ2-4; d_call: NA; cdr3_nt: TGTGCCAGCAGCTTGCCAGCGGAAAACATTCAGTACTTC; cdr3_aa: CASSLPAENIQYF
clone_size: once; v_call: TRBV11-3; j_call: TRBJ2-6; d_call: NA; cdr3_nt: TGTGCCGGCAACTTGTTGGGGATGGCTGGGGCCAACGTCCTGACTTTC; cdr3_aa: CAGNLLGMAGANVLTF
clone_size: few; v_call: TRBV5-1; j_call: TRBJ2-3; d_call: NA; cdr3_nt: TGCGCCAGCAGCTTGGGATTGGCGGCTAGCACAGATACGCAGTATTTT; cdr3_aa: CASSLGLAASTDTQYF
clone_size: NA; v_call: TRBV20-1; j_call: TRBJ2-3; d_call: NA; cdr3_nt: TGCAGTACTAGACTAGGGACAGCAGACACAGATACGCAGTATTTT; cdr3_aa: CSTRLGTADTDTQYF
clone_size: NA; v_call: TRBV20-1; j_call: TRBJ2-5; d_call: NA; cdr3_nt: TGCAGTGCTCCAGTGTCCATGTACCAAGAGACCCAGTACTTC; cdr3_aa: CSAPVSMYQETQYF
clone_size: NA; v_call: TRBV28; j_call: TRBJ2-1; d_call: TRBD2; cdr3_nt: TGTGCCAGTAGGGGCGGGAGTTACTACAATGAGCAGTTCTTC; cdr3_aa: CASRGGSYYNEQFF
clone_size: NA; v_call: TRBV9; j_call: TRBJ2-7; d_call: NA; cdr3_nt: TGTGCCAGCAACAGTGCTCGGGCGGGCGAACAGTACTTC; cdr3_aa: CASNSARAGEQYF
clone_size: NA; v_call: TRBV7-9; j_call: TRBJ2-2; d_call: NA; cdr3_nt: TGTGCCAGCAGTGACAGGAACACCGGGGAGCTGTTTTTT; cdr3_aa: CASSDRNTGELFF
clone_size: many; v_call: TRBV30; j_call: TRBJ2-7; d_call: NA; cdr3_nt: TGTGCCTGGACCCCCGGCGGATACGAGCAGTACTTC; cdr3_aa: CAWTPGGYEQYF
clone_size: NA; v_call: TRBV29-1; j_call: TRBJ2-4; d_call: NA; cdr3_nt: TGCAGCGTTATTATAGGGTACCCCGAAAACATTCAGTACTTC; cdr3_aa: CSVIIGYPENIQYF
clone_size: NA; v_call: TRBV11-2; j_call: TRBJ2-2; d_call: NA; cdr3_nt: TGTGCCGGCAGCTTAGGTGGGGGTATGACCGGGGAGCTGTTTTTT; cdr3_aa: CAGSLGGGMTGELFF
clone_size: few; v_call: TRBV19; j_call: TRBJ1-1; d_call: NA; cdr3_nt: TGTGCCAGTACTCTACAGGGAGGAGGGACTGAAGCTTTCTTT; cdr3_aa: CASTLQGGGTEAFF
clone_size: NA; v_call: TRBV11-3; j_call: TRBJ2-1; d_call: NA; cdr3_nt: TGTGCCAGCAGATTGGATCGGGGAACTAACAACGAGCAGTTCTTC; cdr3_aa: CASRLDRGTNNEQFF
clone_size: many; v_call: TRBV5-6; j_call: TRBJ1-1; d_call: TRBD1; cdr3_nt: TGTGCCAGCAGGTGGACAGGCAAGAACACTGAAGCTTTCTTT; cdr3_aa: CASRWTGKNTEAFF
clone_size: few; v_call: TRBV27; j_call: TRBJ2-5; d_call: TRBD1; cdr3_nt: TGTGCCAGCAGTAAAGACAGGGTAGAAGAGACTCAGTACTTC; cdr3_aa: CASSKDRVEETQYF
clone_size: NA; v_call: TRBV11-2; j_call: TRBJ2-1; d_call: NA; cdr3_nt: TGTGCAAGCAGCCAGGTACTAGCCAATGAGCAGTTCTTC; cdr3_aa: CASSQVLANEQFF
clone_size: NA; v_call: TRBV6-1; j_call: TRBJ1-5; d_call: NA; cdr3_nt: TGTGTCAGCACTCTGACGGTTAATAGCAATCAGCCCCAGCATTTT; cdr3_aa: CVSTLTVNSNQPQHF
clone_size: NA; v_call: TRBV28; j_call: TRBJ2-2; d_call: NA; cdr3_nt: TGTGCCTGCAGTTTATCGAGTGGGCCAGGTGGGGAGCTGTTTTTT; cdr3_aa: CACSLSSGPGGELFF
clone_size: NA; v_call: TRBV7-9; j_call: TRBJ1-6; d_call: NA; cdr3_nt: TGTGCCAGCAGCTTTCAGGGAGAGTCACCCCTCCACTTT; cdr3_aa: CASSFQGESPLHF
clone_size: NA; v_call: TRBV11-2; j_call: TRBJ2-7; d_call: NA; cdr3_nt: TGTGCCAGCAGCTTAGCCAGGGGCCACGAACAGTACTTC; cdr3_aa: CASSLARGHEQYF
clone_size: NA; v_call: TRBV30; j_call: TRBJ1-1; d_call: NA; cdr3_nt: TGTGCCTGGAGTGTACGGATAGGCACTGAAGCTTTCTTT; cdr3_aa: CAWSVRIGTEAFF
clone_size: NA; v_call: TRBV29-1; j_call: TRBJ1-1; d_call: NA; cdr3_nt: TGCAGCGTCGAAGAGGGATTCCCTGAAGCTCTCTTT; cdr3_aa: CSVEEGFPEALF
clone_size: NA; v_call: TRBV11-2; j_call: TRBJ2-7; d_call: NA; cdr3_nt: TGTGCCAACAGCTTAGGGATATCAGGAATCGACGAGCAGTATTTC; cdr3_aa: CANSLGISGIDEQYF
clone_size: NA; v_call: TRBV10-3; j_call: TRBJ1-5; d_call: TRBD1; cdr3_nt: TGTGACATCAGGCAGGGGACAGGGGGCCATTGGTGCAATCAGCCCCAGCATTTT; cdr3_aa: CDIRQGTGGHWCNQPQHF
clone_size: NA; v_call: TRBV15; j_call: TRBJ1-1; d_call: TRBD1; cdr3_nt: TGTGCCACCAGCACCCGGACAGGGGGCCCCACTGAAGCTTTCTTT; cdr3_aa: CATSTRTGGPTEAFF
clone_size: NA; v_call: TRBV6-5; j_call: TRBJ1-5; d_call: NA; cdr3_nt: TGTGACAGCAGTCCCACAGGGTATAGCAATCAGCCCCAGCATTTT; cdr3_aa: CDSSPTGYSNQPQHF
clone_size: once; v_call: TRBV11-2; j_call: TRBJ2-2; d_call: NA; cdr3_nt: TGTGCCGGCAGTTTATTAAGGGGTAGCACCGGTGAGCTGTTTTTT; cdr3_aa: CAGSLLRGSTGELFF
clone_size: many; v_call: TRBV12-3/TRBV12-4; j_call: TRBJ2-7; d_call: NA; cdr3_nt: TGTGCCAGCACGGACTATTCGCCCGCCAACGAGCAGTACTTC; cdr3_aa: CASTDYSPANEQYF
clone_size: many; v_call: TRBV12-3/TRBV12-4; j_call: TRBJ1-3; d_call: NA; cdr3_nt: TGTGCCAGCAGTTACGACAGCGTAAGCTCTGGAAACACCATATATTTT; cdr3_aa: CASSYDSVSSGNTIYF
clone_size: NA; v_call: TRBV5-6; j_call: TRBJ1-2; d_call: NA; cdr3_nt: TGTGCCAGCAGCATGGGTCTTGAACCACAGCTTAACTATGGCTACACCTTC; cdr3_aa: CASSMGLEPQLNYGYTF
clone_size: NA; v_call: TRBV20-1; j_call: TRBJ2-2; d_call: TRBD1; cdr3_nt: TGCATTGCTCGGGGACAGGGTCTGGTCGGGGAGCTGTTTTTT; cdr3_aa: CIARGQGLVGELFF
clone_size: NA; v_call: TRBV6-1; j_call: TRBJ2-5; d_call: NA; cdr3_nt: TGTGCCAGTAGAAGGACAGAACAAGAGACCCGGTACTTC; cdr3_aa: CASRRTEQETRYF
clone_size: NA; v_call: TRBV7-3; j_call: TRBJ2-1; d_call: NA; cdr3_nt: TGTGCCAGCAGCCTCGGAACTTACAATGAGCAGTTCTTC; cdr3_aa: CASSLGTYNEQFF
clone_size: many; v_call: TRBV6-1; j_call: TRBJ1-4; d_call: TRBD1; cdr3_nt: TGTGCCAGCACCCAATTGACAGGGCAGAAACTGTTTTTT; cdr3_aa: CASTQLTGQKLFF
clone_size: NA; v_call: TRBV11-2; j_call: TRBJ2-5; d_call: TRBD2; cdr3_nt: TGTGCCAGTAGCTTAAGGGCTAGCGGGATCGTCGTGGAGACCCAATACTTC; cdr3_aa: CASSLRASGIVVETQYF
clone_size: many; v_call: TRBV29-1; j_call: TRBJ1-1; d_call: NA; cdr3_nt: TGCAGCGTTGAAAAAGGGGGTCGGAAGAACACTGAAGCTTTCTTT; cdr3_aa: CSVEKGGRKNTEAFF
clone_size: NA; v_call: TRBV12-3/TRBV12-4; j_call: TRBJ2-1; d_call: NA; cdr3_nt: TGTGCCAGCAGCACCTATAGGGCTAGCGTGGATGAGCTGTCCTTC; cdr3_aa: CASSTYRASVDELSF
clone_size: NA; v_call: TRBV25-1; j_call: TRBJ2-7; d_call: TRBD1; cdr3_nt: TGTGTCAGCAGTGGACAGGGCTACGAGCAGTACTTC; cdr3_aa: CVSSGQGYEQYF
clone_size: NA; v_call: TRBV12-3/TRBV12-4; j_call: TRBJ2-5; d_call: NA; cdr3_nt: TGTGGCAGCAGTACAGGGACTAAGACCCAGTACTTC; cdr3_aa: CGSSTGTKTQYF
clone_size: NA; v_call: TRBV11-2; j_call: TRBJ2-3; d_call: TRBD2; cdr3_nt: TGTACCAGCAGCTTAGATTCGACTAGCACTCCAGATACGCAGTATTTT; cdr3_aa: CTSSLDSTSTPDTQYF
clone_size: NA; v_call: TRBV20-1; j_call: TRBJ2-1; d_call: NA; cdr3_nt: TGCAGTGCTAGCCCTATCAGGACTACTCGGGGCCTCTACAATGAGCAGTTCTTC; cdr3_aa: CSASPIRTTRGLYNEQFF
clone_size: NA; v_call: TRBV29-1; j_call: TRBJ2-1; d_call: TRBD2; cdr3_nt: TGCAGCGTTGAGGTAGCGGGAGGGCATAGTGAACAGTTCTTC; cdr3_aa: CSVEVAGGHSEQFF